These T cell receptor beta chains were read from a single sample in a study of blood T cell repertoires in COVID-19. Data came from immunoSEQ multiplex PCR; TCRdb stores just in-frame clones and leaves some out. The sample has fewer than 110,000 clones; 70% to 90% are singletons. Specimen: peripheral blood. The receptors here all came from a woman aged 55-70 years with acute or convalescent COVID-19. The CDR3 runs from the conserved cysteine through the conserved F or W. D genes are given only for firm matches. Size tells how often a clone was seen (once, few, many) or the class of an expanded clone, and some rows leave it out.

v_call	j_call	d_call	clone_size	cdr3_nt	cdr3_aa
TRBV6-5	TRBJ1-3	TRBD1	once	TGTGCCAGCAGTTTCCTCGGGACAGTCGGAAACACCATATATTTT	CASSFLGTVGNTIYF
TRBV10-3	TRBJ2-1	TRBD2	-	TGTGCCACGACTAGCGGGAGCCACAATGAGCAGTTCTTC	CATTSGSHNEQFF
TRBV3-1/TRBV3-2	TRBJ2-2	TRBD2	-	TGTGCCAGCAGCGCGGGACTAGCGGGAGTCGGAGGCACCGGGGAGCTGTTTTTT	CASSAGLAGVGGTGELFF
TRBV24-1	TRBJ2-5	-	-	TGTGCCACCAGCAGACAGTTCCAAGAGACCCAGTACTTC	CATSRQFQETQYF
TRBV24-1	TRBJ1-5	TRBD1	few	TGTGCCACCAGTGATTCCCCGACCGGGACAGGTTATCAGCCCCAGCATTTT	CATSDSPTGTGYQPQHF
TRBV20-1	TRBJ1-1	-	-	TGCAGTGCTAGAGTGGCCAAGGAAGCTTTCTTT	CSARVAKEAFF
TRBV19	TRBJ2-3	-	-	TGTGCCAGTAGTAAAACCCAGCGGATAAGCACAGATACGCAGTATTTT	CASSKTQRISTDTQYF
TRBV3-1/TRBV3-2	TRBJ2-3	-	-	TGTGCCAGCAGCCAAGCGACTTTGGATTACACAGATACGCAGTATTTT	CASSQATLDYTDTQYF
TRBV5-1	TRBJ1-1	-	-	TGCGCCAGCAGCTTGGTGGGCCCTGAAGCTTTCTTT	CASSLVGPEAFF
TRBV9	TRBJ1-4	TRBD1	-	TGTGCCAGCAGCTACCGGACAGGGGGCGAAAAACTGTTTTTT	CASSYRTGGEKLFF
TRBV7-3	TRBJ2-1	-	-	TGTGCCAGCAGCCAGGACAATGAGCAGTTCTTC	CASSQDNEQFF
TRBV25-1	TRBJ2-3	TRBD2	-	TGTGCCAGCAGGGGACTACTTAGCACAGATACGCAGTATTTT	CASRGLLSTDTQYF
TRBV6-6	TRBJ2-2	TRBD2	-	TGTGCCAGCAGTTACGGCGGGAGTGGAACCGGGGAGCTGTTTTTT	CASSYGGSGTGELFF
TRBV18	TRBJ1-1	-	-	TGTGCCAGCTCACCTCGGGGAGACACTGAAGCTTTCTTT	CASSPRGDTEAFF
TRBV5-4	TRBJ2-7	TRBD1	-	TGTGCCAGCAGCGTGGGACAGGGCGCCTACGAGCAGTACTTC	CASSVGQGAYEQYF
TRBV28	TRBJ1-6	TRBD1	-	TGTGCCAGCAGTTTATTACCTCCGGGACAGGGGATGAGGACCCTCCACTTT	CASSLLPPGQGMRTLHF
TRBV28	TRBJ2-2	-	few	TGTGCCAGCAGGAGGGGGGGAGCGAACACCGGGGAGCTGTTTTTT	CASRRGGANTGELFF
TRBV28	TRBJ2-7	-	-	TGTGCCAGCAGTTCGCTGGACAGTACGAGGGACGAGCAGTACTTC	CASSSLDSTRDEQYF
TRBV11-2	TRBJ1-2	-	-	TGTGCCAGCAGCTTAGACGGGGGAGGCCGCGGGACCTTC	CASSLDGGGRGTF
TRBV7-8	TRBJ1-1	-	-	TGTGCCAGCAGCTCCAATGGAGGGGTCACTGAAGCTTTCTTT	CASSSNGGVTEAFF
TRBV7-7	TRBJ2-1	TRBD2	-	TGTGCTAGCAGCTTAGCGGGAGGCGGGATCAATGAGCAGTTCTTC	CASSLAGGGINEQFF
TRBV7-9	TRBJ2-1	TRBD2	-	TGTGCCAGCAGCTTACTAGCGGGAGTGGATGAGCAGTTCTTC	CASSLLAGVDEQFF
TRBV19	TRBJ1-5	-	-	TGTGCCAGTAGTCCCCCGGACACCCAAGACCAGCCCCAGCATTTT	CASSPPDTQDQPQHF
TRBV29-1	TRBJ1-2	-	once	TGCAGCGTTGGACGGAGCGATGGCTACACCTTC	CSVGRSDGYTF
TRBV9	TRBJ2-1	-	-	TGTGCCAGCAGCGGCTTCGAAGCATACAATGAGCAGTTCTTC	CASSGFEAYNEQFF
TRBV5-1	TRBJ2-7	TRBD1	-	TGCGCCAGCAGCTTCGGGACAGGGCGTTACGAGCAGTACTTC	CASSFGTGRYEQYF
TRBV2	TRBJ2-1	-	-	TGTGCCAGCACTCTCGACAGTTACGAGCAGTTCTTC	CASTLDSYEQFF
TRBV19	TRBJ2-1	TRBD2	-	TGTGCCAGTAGTATAGATTATAGTAGCGGGGCCTCCAATGAGCAGTTCTTC	CASSIDYSSGASNEQFF
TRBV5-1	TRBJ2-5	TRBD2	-	TGCGCCAGCAGCTTGTTTGCGTCTAGCGGGATACCTTTCCAAGAGACCCAGTACTTC	CASSLFASSGIPFQETQYF
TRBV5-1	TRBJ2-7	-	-	TGCGCCAGCAGCCCCCGGGACTGGAGCTCCTACGAGCAGTACTTC	CASSPRDWSSYEQYF
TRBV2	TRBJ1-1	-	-	TGTGCCAGCAGACAGGGTCCCGGCACTGAAGCTTTCTTT	CASRQGPGTEAFF
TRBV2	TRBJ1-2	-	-	TGTGCCAGCAGTGAAGTGGAGAGGATCTATGGCTACACCTTC	CASSEVERIYGYTF
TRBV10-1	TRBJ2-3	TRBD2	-	TGCGCCAGCAGTGAGGCGGGAGGGCATCCAGATACGCAGTATTTT	CASSEAGGHPDTQYF
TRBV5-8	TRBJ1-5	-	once	TGTGCCAGCAGCTTGGTTCTGGCAGGGAATCAGCCCCAGCATTTT	CASSLVLAGNQPQHF
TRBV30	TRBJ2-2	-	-	TGTGCCTGGAGTAGGGAGCGGCCATCCACCGGGGAGCTGTTTTTT	CAWSRERPSTGELFF
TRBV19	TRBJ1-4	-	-	TGTGCCAGTAGTAGAGGAGCCGAAAAACTGTTTTTT	CASSRGAEKLFF
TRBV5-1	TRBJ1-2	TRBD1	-	TGCGCCAGCAGCTTCGGACAGGGGGACTATGGCTACACCTTC	CASSFGQGDYGYTF
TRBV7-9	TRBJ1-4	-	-	TGTGCCAGCAGCTTAGAGGGGGGGGCGTATGAAAAACTGTTTTTT	CASSLEGGAYEKLFF
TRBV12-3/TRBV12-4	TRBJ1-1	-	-	TGTGCCAGCAGCCTTAACCAGGGGAGAGCTTTCTTT	CASSLNQGRAFF
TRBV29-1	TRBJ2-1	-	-	TGCAGCGTACGCTTGGGGGGAGTATCCAGTGAGCAGTTCTTC	CSVRLGGVSSEQFF
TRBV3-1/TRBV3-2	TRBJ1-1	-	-	TGTGCCAGCAGCCTAGTTACAGGAGACACTGAAGCTTTCTTT	CASSLVTGDTEAFF
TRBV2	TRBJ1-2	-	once	TGTGCCAGCAGTGCATTTGGAAGGGGCCAAAACTATGGCTACACCTTC	CASSAFGRGQNYGYTF
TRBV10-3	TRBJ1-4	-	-	TGTGCCATCAGTGACGGGGGAGTACGTGAAAAACTGTTTTTT	CAISDGGVREKLFF
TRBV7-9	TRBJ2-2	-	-	TGTGCCAGCAGCTCACTAGCGAACACCGGGGAGCTGTTTTTT	CASSSLANTGELFF
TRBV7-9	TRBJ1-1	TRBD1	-	TGTGCCAGCAGCCCCACAGGGGTTCGGGGCACTGAAGCTTTCTTT	CASSPTGVRGTEAFF
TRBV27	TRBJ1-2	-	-	TGTGCCAGCAGTTTTCAGGGGAACTATGGCTACACCTTC	CASSFQGNYGYTF
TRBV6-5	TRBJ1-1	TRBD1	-	TGTGCCAGCAGTTCAGGACAGGGGTTCACTGAAGCTTTCTTT	CASSSGQGFTEAFF
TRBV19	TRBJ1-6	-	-	TGTGCCAGTAGTATTAGCCACGGGGGGGATAATTCACCCCTCCACTTT	CASSISHGGDNSPLHF
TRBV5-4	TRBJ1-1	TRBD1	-	TGTGCCAGCAGCTTGGGCAGGGGGCTTCCTGAAGCTTTCTTT	CASSLGRGLPEAFF
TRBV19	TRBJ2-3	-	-	TGTGCCAGTAGTCTCCAGGGAACAGATACGCAGTATTTT	CASSLQGTDTQYF